The rows below give T cell receptor beta chains drawn from one sample of a study of blood T cell repertoires in COVID-19. TCRdb's copy holds only in-frame clones and misses some; the assay was immunoSEQ multiplex PCR. Of roughly 78,000 clones in the sample, approximately 88% were seen once. The sample was peripheral blood. The receptors were sampled from a man aged 45-65 years with acute or convalescent COVID-19. Both conserved end residues are part of each CDR3. Fields, in order: D gene, J gene, clone size, V gene, CDR3 protein, CDR3 DNA. D genes are given only for firm matches. Clone size is given for some rows only: seen once, a few or many times, or a class if the clone is expanded.

>TRBD1|TRBJ2-3|once|TRBV19
CASSTIQGARWTDTQYF
TGTGCCAGTAGTACCATACAGGGGGCTCGTTGGACAGATACGCAGTATTTT
>TRBD1|TRBJ2-3|few|TRBV5-1
CASSTEDRPPDTQYF
TGCGCCAGCAGCACCGAGGACAGGCCCCCAGATACGCAGTATTTT
>NA|TRBJ2-3|NA|TRBV6-5
CASSYKRTTDTQYF
TGTGCCAGCAGTTATAAGCGGACCACAGATACGCAGTATTTT
>TRBD2|TRBJ2-1|NA|TRBV5-1
CASSLSLAGEQFF
TGCGCCAGCAGCTTGAGCCTAGCGGGTGAGCAGTTCTTC
>TRBD1|TRBJ2-6|NA|TRBV5-1
CASSLRTGGAGANVLTF
TGCGCCAGCAGCTTGAGGACAGGGGGCGCTGGGGCCAACGTCCTGACTTTC
>TRBD1|TRBJ2-7|NA|TRBV18
CASSPGTGRTYEQYF
TGTGCCAGCTCCCCGGGGACAGGGCGAACCTACGAGCAGTACTTC
>NA|TRBJ1-4|NA|TRBV10-3
CAISDWKGTNEKLFF
TGTGCCATCAGTGATTGGAAGGGGACTAATGAAAAACTGTTTTTT
>TRBD1|TRBJ2-1|NA|TRBV9
CASSPQGAGYNEQFF
TGTGCCAGCAGCCCCCAGGGGGCCGGCTACAATGAGCAGTTCTTC
>NA|TRBJ1-1|NA|TRBV5-6
CASSFKGVDTEAFF
TGTGCCAGCAGCTTCAAGGGGGTCGACACTGAAGCTTTCTTT
>TRBD2|TRBJ2-3|NA|TRBV3-1/TRBV3-2
CASTPSGGLADTQYF
TGTGCCAGCACCCCCAGCGGGGGTCTCGCAGATACGCAGTATTTT
>NA|TRBJ2-1|few|TRBV9
CASSVTGSSYNEQFF
TGTGCCAGCAGCGTAACAGGGAGCTCCTACAATGAGCAGTTCTTC
>NA|TRBJ1-1|NA|TRBV24-1
CASREEANTEAFF
TGTGCCTCCAGGGAGGAGGCGAACACTGAAGCTTTCTTT
>NA|TRBJ2-7|NA|TRBV27
CASSSVYEQYF
TGTGCCAGCAGTTCCGTCTACGAGCAGTACTTC
>NA|TRBJ1-6|NA|TRBV30
CAWSTWASYNSPLHF
TGTGCCTGGAGTACGTGGGCGTCCTATAATTCACCCCTCCACTTT
>TRBD2|TRBJ2-1|NA|TRBV24-1
CATSAGTSGGASYNEQFF
TGTGCCACCAGTGCCGGGACTAGCGGGGGGGCATCCTACAATGAGCAGTTCTTC
>NA|TRBJ1-4|NA|TRBV7-9
CASSLSSGPGEKLFF
TGTGCCAGCAGCTTAAGCTCAGGGCCTGGGGAAAAACTGTTTTTT
>TRBD2|TRBJ2-3|NA|TRBV7-9
CASSSSGGKGWRTDTQYF
TGTGCCAGCAGCTCAAGCGGGGGGAAGGGCTGGCGCACAGATACGCAGTATTTT
>TRBD1|TRBJ2-2|NA|TRBV5-6
CASSSGTENTGELFF
TGTGCCAGCAGCTCCGGGACAGAAAACACCGGGGAGCTGTTTTTT
>TRBD1|TRBJ1-2|NA|TRBV18
CASSPGQSNYGYTF
TGTGCCAGCTCCCCGGGACAGAGTAACTATGGCTACACCTTC
>TRBD1|TRBJ1-3|once|TRBV11-2
CASSLVAQGARGNTIYF
TGTGCCAGCAGCCTGGTCGCACAGGGGGCGCGGGGAAACACCATATATTTT
>NA|TRBJ2-7|NA|TRBV7-8
CASNPKGRGGEQYF
TGTGCCAGCAACCCCAAGGGGCGGGGTGGCGAGCAGTACTTC
>NA|TRBJ1-6|NA|TRBV7-8
CASSVLDTFNSPLHF
TGTGCCAGCAGCGTATTGGACACTTTTAATTCACCCCTCCACTTT
>TRBD1|TRBJ2-7|NA|TRBV11-2
CASSLVQGLGVYEQYF
TGTGCCAGCAGCTTAGTACAGGGGCTAGGGGTCTACGAGCAGTACTTC
>TRBD1|TRBJ2-4|few|TRBV6-5
CAGAGTGSAIQYF
TGTGCCGGGGCGGGGACAGGGTCTGCCATTCAGTACTTC
>TRBD2|TRBJ2-7|NA|TRBV6-4
CASSERGDSYEQYF
TGTGCCAGCAGTGAGCGGGGGGACTCCTACGAGCAGTACTTC
>NA|TRBJ2-5|NA|TRBV5-1
CASSVDSQETQYF
TGCGCCAGCAGCGTGGACAGCCAAGAGACCCAGTACTTC
>TRBD1|TRBJ1-3|NA|TRBV19
CASSKDRGHGIYF
TGTGCCAGCTCTAAGGACAGGGGGCATGGCATATATTTT
>NA|TRBJ1-3|NA|TRBV7-2
CASSSTGQSGNTIYF
TGTGCCAGCAGCTCCACAGGGCAAAGTGGAAACACCATATATTTT
>NA|TRBJ1-1|NA|TRBV27
CASSLLAVSSTEAFF
TGTGCCAGCAGTTTATTGGCCGTCTCGTCCACTGAAGCTTTCTTT
>NA|TRBJ1-4|NA|TRBV5-4
CASSWAMNRVSATNEKLFF
TGTGCCAGCAGCTGGGCGATGAACAGGGTGTCGGCAACTAATGAAAAACTGTTTTTT
>NA|TRBJ1-1|NA|TRBV21-1
CASTKTEAFF
TGTGCCAGTACAAAAACTGAAGCTTTCTTT
>TRBD1|TRBJ2-3|NA|TRBV5-6
CASSTGAQDTQYF
TGTGCCAGCAGTACAGGGGCGCAAGATACGCAGTATTTT
>NA|TRBJ2-5|NA|TRBV6-5
CASSYSGEGAQYF
TGTGCCAGCAGTTATTCAGGGGAGGGGGCCCAGTACTTC
>NA|TRBJ2-2|NA|TRBV20-1
CSASRTENTGELFF
TGCAGTGCTAGTAGGACAGAGAACACCGGGGAGCTGTTTTTT
>NA|TRBJ2-7|NA|TRBV5-8
CASSPRVEQYF
TGTGCCAGCAGCCCACGGGTCGAGCAGTACTTC
>NA|TRBJ1-5|NA|TRBV2
CASTLEGVNQPQHF
TGTGCCAGCACCCTAGAAGGGGTTAATCAGCCCCAGCATTTT
>NA|TRBJ2-7|NA|TRBV6-5
CASSSSQGLYEQYF
TGTGCCAGCAGTTCAAGCCAGGGCCTCTACGAGCAGTACTTC
>NA|TRBJ2-7|NA|TRBV9
CASSVAAQGGYEQYF
TGTGCCAGCAGCGTAGCAGCGCAGGGTGGATACGAGCAGTACTTC
>TRBD1|TRBJ2-7|NA|TRBV4-1
CASSQDRVNPYEQYF
TGCGCCAGCAGCCAGGACAGGGTGAATCCCTACGAGCAGTACTTC
>NA|TRBJ1-5|NA|TRBV10-1
CASSAGINQPQHF
TGCGCCAGCAGTGCCGGGATCAATCAGCCCCAGCATTTT
>TRBD1|TRBJ1-2|NA|TRBV19
CASSIDPGQEPYGYTF
TGTGCCAGTAGTATAGACCCGGGACAGGAGCCCTATGGCTACACCTTC
>NA|TRBJ1-4|NA|TRBV19
CASSRGLREKLFF
TGTGCCAGTAGTAGGGGGCTGAGAGAAAAACTGTTTTTT
>TRBD1|TRBJ1-5|NA|TRBV24-1
CATSDAGTASDQPQHF
TGTGCCACCAGTGATGCCGGGACAGCGAGCGATCAGCCCCAGCATTTT
>NA|TRBJ1-6|NA|TRBV30
CAWSGYSHNSPLHF
TGTGCCTGGAGTGGGTACAGTCATAATTCACCCCTCCACTTT
>TRBD2|TRBJ2-2|NA|TRBV5-1
CASSPPGRANTGELFF
TGCGCCAGCAGCCCCCCGGGGAGGGCGAACACCGGGGAGCTGTTTTTT
>TRBD2|TRBJ2-7|NA|TRBV2
CASSEHGGAYEQYF
TGTGCCAGCAGTGAACACGGGGGGGCCTACGAGCAGTACTTC
>NA|TRBJ2-2|NA|TRBV6-5
CASSYSADYTGELFF
TGTGCCAGCAGTTACTCCGCAGATTACACCGGGGAGCTGTTTTTT
>TRBD2|TRBJ2-2|NA|TRBV19
CASMGVAGGPVELFF
TGTGCCAGTATGGGGGTAGCGGGGGGGCCCGTGGAGCTGTTTTTT
>TRBD1|TRBJ2-7|once|TRBV24-1
CATSEGQGFTYEQYF
TGTGCCACCAGTGAAGGACAGGGGTTTACCTACGAGCAGTACTTC
>NA|TRBJ2-7|NA|TRBV6-5
CASSYSGTGAWEQYF
TGTGCCAGCAGTTACTCGGGCACAGGCGCTTGGGAGCAGTACTTC
>NA|TRBJ2-7|NA|TRBV12-3/TRBV12-4
CASSLVSGDEQYF
TGTGCCAGCAGTTTAGTGTCCGGGGACGAGCAGTACTTC
>TRBD1|TRBJ1-2|NA|TRBV20-1
CSVDRVYGYTF
TGCAGTGTCGACAGGGTCTATGGCTACACCTTC
>NA|TRBJ2-3|NA|TRBV7-6
CASSSPTGTDTQYF
TGTGCCAGCAGCTCCCCGACAGGCACAGATACGCAGTATTTT
>TRBD2|TRBJ2-3|NA|TRBV27
CASSRAGVDTQYF
TGTGCCAGCAGTCGAGCGGGGGTGGATACGCAGTATTTT
>TRBD1|TRBJ1-3|NA|TRBV5-1
CASSRDSYDGNTIYF
TGCGCCAGCAGCCGGGACAGTTATGACGGAAACACCATATATTTT
>NA|TRBJ2-7|NA|TRBV6-6
CASTLGQAGSYEQYF
TGTGCCAGCACTTTGGGGCAGGCGGGGTCCTACGAGCAGTACTTC